These 21 T cell receptor beta chains were sequenced from one sample in a study of T cell responses to AZD1222 COVID-19 vaccine. Method: immunoSEQ multiplex PCR; TCRdb's copy keeps in-frame clones and lacks some. The sample has some 130,000 clones, about nine tenths seen once. The material was peripheral blood, obtained on day 0 of AZD1222 vaccination. Source of these receptors: an adult in good health.

The CDR3 DNA follows: TGTGCCAGCTCACCAATCGGGGACAATGAAAAACTGTTTTTT. It yields the protein CASSPIGDNEKLFF. The V and J genes are TRBV18 and TRBJ1-4; maybe TRBD1 (5 bases). Per germline, CDR1 KGHSH and CDR2 LQKENI. V gave up 2 bases and J gave up 5 bases, with 9 bases separating them. This CDR3 contains 14 residues.

The chain recombines TRBV28 with TRBJ1-3; a possible D gene is TRBD1 (5 bases). Looked up from germline, CDR1 is MDHEN and CDR2 is SYDVKM. Trimming pared 4 bases from V and 0 bases from J, leaving 13 bases between. There are 16 residues in the CDR3. The CDR3 DNA is TGTGCCAGCAGTTCCGGGGGACGAGCCTCTGGAAACACCATATATTTT. Translating it yields CASSSGGRASGNTIYF.

The V and J genes are TRBV7-9 and TRBJ2-7; D gene ambiguous. The CDR3 covers 11 residues. CDR1 and CDR2 (germline): SEHNR, FQNEAQ (reference sequence). V shed 3 bases and J shed 2 bases, with 2 bases lying between them. The CDR3 here is CASSFTYEQYF. CDR3 DNA sequence: TGTGCCAGCAGCTTTACCTACGAGCAGTACTTC.

The chain employs TRBV6-1 and TRBJ2-1, with D possibly TRBD1 on 5 matching bases. Looked up from germline, CDR1 is MNHNS and CDR2 is SASEGT. The CDR3 totals 13 residues. The V gene lost 3 bases and the J gene lost 5 bases, with 8 bases spanning the gap. This chain's CDR3 is CASSDDRNNEQFF. For the CDR3, the DNA is TGTGCCAGCAGTGACGACAGAAACAATGAGCAGTTCTTC.

The chain combines TRBV6-6 with TRBJ1-1; D is ambiguous. Per the germline V gene, CDR1 is MNHNY and CDR2 is SVGAGI (reference sequence). V lost 6 bases and J 2 bases, leaving 13 bases between the germline ends. The CDR3 extends over 14 amino acids. CDR3: CASRRLADNTEAFF. The CDR3 DNA sequence: TGTGCCAGCAGGCGTTTGGCAGACAACACTGAAGCTTTCTTT.

The chain carries TRBV5-1 and TRBJ1-2; D is unclear. Germline V lookup: CDR1 SGHRS, CDR2 YFSETQ. The CDR3 covers 13 residues. Trimming pared 1 base from V and 4 bases from J, leaving 8 bases between. CDR3: CASSLLGSYGYTF. CDR3 nucleotides: TGCGCCAGCAGCTTGTTAGGGTCCTATGGCTACACCTTC.

This sequence joins TRBV24-1 and TRBJ1-5, with 7 bases aligning to TRBD1. J was trimmed by 16 bases and V by 9 bases; bases with no gene match: 11. The CDR3 runs to 11 residues. Per the germline V gene, CDR1 is KGHDR and CDR2 is SFDVKD. The CDR3 region has the DNA TGTGCCACCCGGGGGACAGAAAGGCAACATTTT. Translated, it gives CATRGTERQHF.

This clone was detected once. V is TRBV7-2 and J is TRBJ2-7; D is perhaps TRBD1 or TRBD2 (6 bases each). The germline V gene encodes CDR1 SGHTA and CDR2 FQGNSA. This CDR3 has 17 residues. V was cut by 2 bases and J by 1 base, with 18 bases left in between. The CDR3 nucleotides read TGTGCCAGCAGCTTAACCCTACAACGGGGGCCTTCCTACGAGCAGTACTTC. Translation gives CASSLTLQRGPSYEQYF.

This chain joins TRBV3-1 (or the pseudogene TRBV3-2) and TRBJ1-1; TRBD1 matches at 8 bases. The CDR3 covers 16 residues. With V trimmed by 0 bases and J by 7 bases, 10 bases remained unmatched. Germline-derived CDR1 and CDR2 are LGHDT and YNNKEL (reference sequence). The CDR3, as DNA: TGTGCCAGCAGCCAAGAGGGACAGGTGGACGGTATTGAAGCTTTCTTT. Protein sequence: CASSQEGQVDGIEAFF.

The chain carries TRBV4-2 and TRBJ1-2; D may be TRBD1 (5 bases). V gave up 0 bases and J gave up 2 bases, with 10 bases separating them. CDR3 length: 15 amino acids. Germline CDR1 reads LGHNA; CDR2 reads YNFKEQ. CDR3 sequence: CASSQDWRGNYGYTF. The CDR3 DNA reads as TGTGCCAGCAGCCAAGATTGGAGGGGAAACTATGGCTACACCTTC.

V usage is TRBV7-2 and J usage is TRBJ2-1; D call uncertain. The CDR3 is 14 residues long. V was shortened by 2 bases and J by 4 bases, with 9 bases between the two germline ends. Germline CDR1 is SGHTA and CDR2 is FQGNSA. DNA for the CDR3: TGTGCCAGCAGCTTACGTTCAGATTACAATGAGCAGTTCTTC. This encodes CASSLRSDYNEQFF.

V and J are TRBV2 and TRBJ2-2; D might be TRBD1 (5 bases). Trimming removed 4 bases from V and 6 bases from J, with 12 bases in between. This CDR3 is 14 amino acids long. The germline gives CDR1 SNHLY, CDR2 FYNNEI. The CDR3 DNA reads as TGTGCCAGCAGTGTAAGCAGGGCAGCCGGGGAGCTGTTTTTT. Protein sequence: CASSVSRAAGELFF.

This chain connects TRBV7-9 to TRBJ2-2; the D is unclear. The CDR3 runs to 13 residues. The V gene's germline CDR1 is SEHNR and CDR2 FQNEAQ (reference sequence). Trimming cost V 5 bases and J 7 bases, with 11 bases left between them. CDR3 DNA: TGTGCCAGCAGCATAAACTCCGGCGGGGAGCTGTTTTTT. Encoded protein: CASSINSGGELFF.

This chain uses TRBV9 with TRBJ1-2; D call uncertain. The germline V gene encodes CDR1 SGDLS and CDR2 YYNGEE. Trimming removed 3 bases at V and 4 bases at J, with 7 bases between. The CDR3 extends over 12 amino acids. The CDR3 nucleotides are TGTGCCAGCAGCGCCAACACCTATGGCTACACCTTC. It codes for CASSANTYGYTF.

The CDR3 sequence is CATRAYNEQFF. CDR3 sequence (DNA): TGTGCCACCAGGGCCTACAATGAGCAGTTCTTC. The chain couples TRBV7-9 to TRBJ2-1, with D tentatively TRBD1 (5 bases). The germline V gene encodes CDR1 SEHNR and CDR2 FQNEAQ (reference sequence). V was shortened by 10 bases and J by 2 bases, with 6 bases between the two germline ends. The CDR3 totals 11 residues.

This clone was found a few times. The V gene is TRBV6-5, the J gene TRBJ2-7; a possible D gene is TRBD1 (5 bases). Trimming took 6 bases from V and 6 from J, leaving 12 bases between them. Germline V gives CDR1 MNHEY, CDR2 SVGAGI. This CDR3 is 12 amino acids long. The CDR3 spells CASSRKGFEQYF. In nucleotides, the CDR3 is TGTGCCAGCAGCCGGAAGGGGTTCGAGCAGTACTTC.

The V call is TRBV6-2 or TRBV6-3, the J call TRBJ2-2; 7 nucleotides line up with TRBD1. Unmatched junction bases numbered 11, after V lost 6 bases and J lost 1 base. The CDR3 has 17 residues. Germline V gene data show CDR1 as MNHEY and CDR2 as SVGEGT. Written as DNA, the CDR3 is TGTGCCAGCAGCGAAGTCGGACAGGATGTGAACACCGGGGAGCTGTTTTTT. It yields the protein CASSEVGQDVNTGELFF.

The V gene is TRBV7-9, the J gene TRBJ1-3; maybe TRBD1 (5 bases). V lost 5 bases, J lost 8 bases, and 16 bases lay in between. CDR1 and CDR2 (germline): SEHNR, FQNEAQ (reference sequence). The CDR3 contains 14 residues. CDR3 sequence (DNA): TGTGCCAGCAGCCCGCCGGTAGACAGTTACACCATATATTTT. Protein: CASSPPVDSYTIYF.

This chain joins TRBV30 and TRBJ1-4, with a tentative D call TRBD1 (6 bases). Trimming took off 5 bases at V and 8 bases at J, with 21 bases between the two ends. The germline CDR1 and CDR2 sequences are GTSNPN and SVGIG (reference sequence). CDR3 length: 15 residues. The CDR3 DNA follows: TGTGCCTGGGGGGGGCGACAGGTTTTCGAGGAAAAACTGTTTTTT. It translates to CAWGGRQVFEEKLFF. Using reference TRBV30 and TRBJ1-4 for the parts outside the CDR3, the full variable domain is SQTIHQWPATLVQPVGSPLSLECTVEGTSNPNLYWYRQAAGRGLQLLFYSVGIGQISSEVPQNLSASRPQDRQFILSSKKLLLSDSGFYLCAWGGRQVFEEKLFFGSGTQLSVL.

The CDR3 spells CASRRMNTEAFF. The CDR3 DNA follows: TGTGCCAGCAGGAGGATGAACACTGAAGCTTTCTTT. The chain links TRBV6-4 to TRBJ1-1; the D is unclear. Trimming removed 6 bases at V and 0 bases at J, with 5 bases between. There are 12 residues in the CDR3. CDR1 MRHNA and CDR2 SNTAGT come from the germline V gene.

J is TRBJ1-3 and V is TRBV28, with TRBD1 identical over 8 bases. V was clipped by 3 bases and J by 10 bases; unmatched bases: 8. The CDR3 loop spans 14 amino acids. CDR1 and CDR2 (germline): MDHEN, SYDVKM. CDR3 residues: CASSFDRGWGTIYF. CDR3 DNA sequence: TGTGCCAGCAGTTTCGACAGGGGCTGGGGTACCATATATTTT. The full variable domain, its missing parts supplied by reference TRBV28 and TRBJ1-3, is DVKVTQSSRYLVKRTGEKVFLECVQDMDHENMFWYRQDPGLGLRLIYFSYDVKMKEKGDIPEGYSVSREKKERFSLILESASTNQTSMYLCASSFDRGWGTIYFGEGSWLTVV.